This is a list of T cell receptor beta chains from one sample in a study of T cells in Graves' hyperthyroidism and ophthalmopathy. TCRdb passed the multiplex PCR reads through MiXCR, listing each CDR3 protein once. The sample holds hundreds of thousands of distinct CDR3 sequences, roughly 40% seen once. Input material: blood. These receptors were collected from a man aged 18 to 29 with Graves' hyperthyroidism. The CDR3 runs from the conserved cysteine through the conserved F or W. Each record gives: V gene, clone size, J gene, D gene, CDR3 protein, CDR3 DNA. A D gene is named only where the DNA matches it firmly. A row's size may be missing; if present it is once, few, many or a size class.

TRBV6-1,many,TRBJ2-5,-,CASSPRDYQETQYF,TGTGCCAGCAGCCCCCGGGACTACCAAGAGACCCAGTACTTC
TRBV7-8,many,TRBJ1-1,-,CASSLDPGTEAFF,TGTGCCAGCAGCCTAGACCCCGGCACTGAAGCTTTCTTT
TRBV11-2,-,TRBJ1-1,TRBD1,CASSLVWGTGMNTEAFF,TGTGCCAGCAGCTTAGTTTGGGGGACAGGGATGAACACTGAAGCTTTCTTT
TRBV6-6,-,TRBJ2-7,-,CASSPYSDYEQYF,TGTGCCAGCAGTCCGTACAGCGATTACGAGCAGTACTTC
TRBV10-2,many,TRBJ1-1,TRBD1,CASHRGTEAFF,TGCGCCAGCCACAGGGGTACTGAAGCTTTCTTT
TRBV19,-,TRBJ1-5,TRBD1,CATRTGDGNQPQHF,TGTGCTACCCGTACAGGGGACGGCAATCAGCCCCAGCATTTT
TRBV5-6,-,TRBJ2-7,TRBD1,CASSTKTGGAAYEQYF,TGTGCCAGCAGCACCAAGACAGGGGGCGCTGCCTACGAGCAGTACTTC
TRBV7-3,-,TRBJ2-5,TRBD2,CASSLEGLATETQYF,TGTGCCAGCAGCTTGGAGGGACTAGCAACAGAGACCCAGTACTTC
TRBV11-2,-,TRBJ2-5,TRBD1,CASSYGQGGTQYF,TGTGCCAGCAGCTACGGACAGGGGGGGACCCAGTACTTC
TRBV20-1,-,TRBJ1-2,-,CSARTAKGYTF,TGCAGTGCTAGAACAGCCAAGGGGTACACCTTC
TRBV4-1,-,TRBJ1-4,-,CASSPDRQEEKLFF,TGCGCCAGCAGCCCTGACAGGCAGGAGGAAAAACTGTTTTTT
TRBV19,-,TRBJ2-7,-,CASSMGWGYEQYF,TGTGCCAGTAGTATGGGGTGGGGCTACGAGCAGTACTTC
TRBV7-9,-,TRBJ1-1,-,CASSHKRIEAFF,TGTGCCAGCAGCCATAAAAGGATTGAAGCTTTCTTT
TRBV5-1,-,TRBJ1-4,-,CASSWTDSAANEKLFF,TGCGCCAGCAGCTGGACCGACAGTGCAGCTAATGAAAAACTGTTTTTT
TRBV4-1,-,TRBJ2-5,-,CASSQGELRGETQYF,TGTGCCAGCAGCCAAGGGGAATTGAGGGGAGAGACCCAGTACTTC
TRBV7-9,many,TRBJ1-3,TRBD1,CASSYAGTGSGNTIYF,TGTGCCAGCAGCTATGCCGGGACAGGCTCTGGAAACACCATATATTTT
TRBV20-1,many,TRBJ2-7,-,CSAASSAAYEQYF,TGCAGTGCTGCCTCTAGCGCCGCCTACGAGCAGTACTTC
TRBV20-1,-,TRBJ2-7,TRBD2,CSATREGLVQYF,TGCAGTGCGACGCGGGAGGGCCTGGTGCAGTACTTC
TRBV11-3,-,TRBJ1-2,-,CASSFGSGYYGYTF,TGTGCCAGCAGCTTCGGGTCCGGGTACTATGGCTACACCTTC
TRBV7-6,few,TRBJ1-5,-,CASSATPEQPQHF,TGTGCCAGCAGCGCAACCCCCGAACAGCCCCAGCATTTT
TRBV13,-,TRBJ2-7,TRBD1,CASTGTGDSEQYF,TGTGCCAGCACGGGGACAGGGGATTCCGAGCAGTACTTC
TRBV7-8,few,TRBJ2-2,TRBD2,CASSLGWTSGVTGELFF,TGTGCCAGCAGCTTAGGGTGGACTAGCGGGGTTACCGGGGAGCTGTTTTTT
TRBV10-3,-,TRBJ1-2,-,CAISESSRGGGYTF,TGTGCCATCAGTGAGTCTAGCAGGGGCGGTGGCTACACCTTC
TRBV3-1,-,TRBJ2-7,-,CASRNGLFPYEQYF,TGTGCCAGCAGAAACGGACTCTTCCCCTACGAGCAGTACTTC
TRBV7-2,few,TRBJ1-2,-,CASSLEEGPTDGYTF,TGTGCCAGCAGCTTAGAGGAGGGCCCGACCGATGGCTACACCTTC
TRBV24-1,many,TRBJ2-5,TRBD1,CATSDLLQGQETQYF,TGTGCCACCAGTGATTTGCTACAGGGGCAGGAGACCCAGTACTTC
TRBV6-1,-,TRBJ1-6,-,CAISESDNSPLHF,TGTGCCATCAGTGAGTCGGACAATTCACCCCTCCACTTT
TRBV5-1,-,TRBJ1-4,-,CASSQGDSVGEKLFF,TGCGCCAGCAGCCAAGGCGACAGTGTGGGTGAAAAACTGTTTTTT
TRBV11-3,few,TRBJ2-5,-,CASSFTSIETQYF,TGTGCCAGCAGCTTTACTAGCATAGAGACCCAGTACTTC
TRBV9,-,TRBJ2-5,-,CASSVEVSQETQYF,TGTGCCAGCAGCGTAGAGGTCAGCCAAGAGACCCAGTACTTC
TRBV7-2,few,TRBJ1-1,-,CASSYLTDATEAFF,TGTGCCAGCAGCTATTTGACAGACGCCACTGAAGCTTTCTTT
TRBV10-3,-,TRBJ1-5,-,CASSRGPTQPQHF,TGTGCCAGCAGTAGAGGACCGACTCAGCCCCAGCATTTT
TRBV7-9,many,TRBJ2-5,TRBD1,CASSLRTGGWDETQYF,TGTGCCAGCAGCCTCCGGACAGGGGGATGGGACGAGACCCAGTACTTC
TRBV2,many,TRBJ2-7,-,CASSGIGDYEQYF,TGTGCCAGCAGTGGGATTGGGGACTACGAGCAGTACTTC
TRBV19,many,TRBJ1-3,-,CASSIGHTIYF,TGTGCCAGTAGTATCGGACACACCATATATTTT
TRBV19,few,TRBJ2-7,-,CASSTSLPGPYEQYF,TGTGCCAGTAGTACCTCACTTCCCGGACCCTACGAGCAGTACTTC
TRBV10-3,many,TRBJ1-5,TRBD1,CAISESGQDGQPQHF,TGTGCCATCAGTGAGTCGGGACAGGACGGTCAGCCCCAGCATTTT
TRBV19,many,TRBJ1-1,TRBD1,CASRGRGMNTEAFF,TGTGCCAGCAGGGGGCGAGGTATGAACACTGAAGCTTTCTTT
TRBV7-9,once,TRBJ1-1,TRBD1,CASSLWDRGGTEAFF,TGTGCCAGCAGCTTATGGGACAGGGGCGGGACTGAAGCTTTCTTT
TRBV6-5,-,TRBJ2-5,TRBD2,CASSYGGGLQETQYF,TGTGCCAGCAGTTACGGGGGAGGGCTTCAAGAGACCCAGTACTTC
TRBV19,once,TRBJ2-5,TRBD1,CAGRVTGKETQYF,TGTGCCGGTAGGGTGACAGGGAAAGAGACCCAGTACTTC
TRBV24-1,many,TRBJ1-1,-,CATSAPGRGNTEAFF,TGTGCCACCAGTGCCCCGGGTCGAGGGAACACTGAAGCTTTCTTT
TRBV10-3,-,TRBJ2-2,TRBD2,CATADSGGVNTGELFF,TGTGCCACCGCAGACAGCGGGGGGGTCAACACCGGGGAGCTGTTTTTT
TRBV29-1,-,TRBJ2-7,-,CSVRGEREQYF,TGCAGTGTACGAGGGGAACGCGAGCAGTACTTC
TRBV20-1,many,TRBJ1-5,TRBD1,CSARGQGDQPQHF,TGCAGTGCTAGAGGACAGGGGGACCAGCCCCAGCATTTT
TRBV10-2,-,TRBJ1-5,-,CASSESRTFYSNQPQHF,TGCGCCAGCAGTGAGTCGAGGACGTTTTATAGCAATCAGCCCCAGCATTTT
TRBV29-1,many,TRBJ1-4,-,CSSRPSNEKLFF,TGCAGCTCGCGGCCAAGTAATGAAAAACTGTTTTTT
TRBV12-3/TRBV12-4,few,TRBJ2-7,-,CASSFNAGNEQYF,TGTGCCAGCAGTTTTAACGCAGGGAACGAGCAGTACTTC
TRBV7-9,-,TRBJ1-2,TRBD1,CASSLTGQGNSDGYTF,TGTGCCAGCAGCTTGACCGGACAGGGAAATAGTGATGGCTACACCTTC
TRBV7-2,once,TRBJ2-2,TRBD2,CASSLLSGGAGYTGELFF,TGTGCCAGCAGCCTCCTTAGCGGGGGGGCCGGTTACACCGGGGAGCTGTTTTTT
TRBV20-1,-,TRBJ2-7,-,CSARDLRGQYF,TGCAGTGCTAGAGATTTGCGCGGGCAGTACTTC
TRBV29-1,many,TRBJ2-7,-,CSAVGHSSYEQYF,TGCAGCGCTGTCGGGCATAGCTCCTACGAGCAGTACTTC
TRBV12-3/TRBV12-4,-,TRBJ1-4,-,CASAIRDEHEKLFF,TGTGCCAGCGCCATCCGGGACGAGCATGAAAAACTGTTTTTT
TRBV29-1,many,TRBJ1-1,-,CSVEVGNTEAFF,TGCAGCGTTGAAGTCGGGAACACTGAAGCTTTCTTT